The clone carrying this T cell receptor (beta chain) showed up just a few times. The data derive from a study of T cells after yellow fever vaccination. The V segment lost 6 bases and the J segment 4 bases; nucleotides outside the gene matches: 13. Germline V gene sequence: CDR1 DFQATT, CDR2 SNEGSKA (reference sequence). The CDR3 is 15 amino acids. In making TCR cDNA, 5'RACE template switching added a universal primer site and UMIs to it. Via MiXCR, TCRdb re-called the 5' RACE reads, giving one row per CDR3 protein. The table includes about 550,000 distinct CDR3 sequences, roughly 19% detected once. The rearrangement uses TRBV20-1 and TRBJ2-3; 7 bases are a match to TRBD2. The receptor was isolated from a man between 25 and 39 years old who received the YFV17D yellow fever vaccine. Here the sequenced sample was PBMCs, taken 15 days after the yellow fever booster vaccination. The CDR3 is CSALGRGRGADTQYF. As DNA, the CDR3 is TGCAGTGCCCTGGGGCGCGGGAGAGGGGCAGATACGCAGTATTTT.